Shown below are 30 T cell receptor beta chains from a single sample sequenced in a study of blood T cell repertoires in COVID-19 (TCRdb year 2020). Libraries were made using the immunoSEQ multiplex PCR assay. The table comes from immuneACCESS by way of TCRdb, which keeps in-frame sequences with V and J called. Part of the clones is missing from these tables; in studies checked, under half for an unresolved V gene and the rest for unknown reasons. The sample table contains 200,000 to 300,000 clones; only one count was recorded for approximately 84% of them. The biggest ten clones account for 4% to 4.5% of the sample. The sequenced sample was peripheral blood. The source of these receptors is a man aged 45-65 years with acute or convalescent COVID-19.

V and J are TRBV27 and TRBJ2-7, with 9 bases identical to TRBD2. This CDR3 is built from 20 residues. The germline V gene has CDR1 MNHEY and CDR2 SMNVEV (reference sequence). With V trimmed by 5 bases and J by 2 bases, 22 bases remained unmatched. The CDR3: CASSGRSSGTSGPSTYEQYF. In DNA form, the CDR3 reads TGTGCCAGCAGTGGTCGTTCCTCGGGAACTAGCGGGCCCTCAACCTACGAGCAGTACTTC.

The V gene is TRBV6-5, the J gene TRBJ2-7; 9 nucleotides align to TRBD1. Trimming at V came to 6 bases and at J to 2 bases, leaving 5 bases not matched to a gene. CDR1 is MNHEY and CDR2 is SVGAGI in the germline V gene. The CDR3 extends over 14 amino acids. CDR3 loop: CASSPGQGTYEQYF. CDR3 nucleotides: TGTGCCAGCAGCCCGGGACAGGGAACCTACGAGCAGTACTTC.

This clone appeared a few times. V and J are TRBV6-5 and TRBJ1-2, with D perhaps TRBD1 (6 bases). Per germline, CDR1 MNHEY and CDR2 SVGAGI. There are 14 residues in the CDR3. Between the trimmed V and J ends, which lost 9 bases and 2 bases, there was a span of 16 bases. Here the CDR3 DNA reads TGTGCCAGTCAGTACAGGGCCACCAACTATGGCTACACCTTC. It codes for CASQYRATNYGYTF.

This sequence joins TRBV30 and TRBJ2-7; 13 bases align to TRBD2. Per the germline V gene, CDR1 is GTSNPN and CDR2 is SVGIG (reference sequence). The junction had 1 base not matched to a gene; V was cut back by 0 bases and J by 5 bases. The CDR3 extends over 14 amino acids. As DNA, the CDR3 is TGTGCCTGGAGTGTCACTAGCGGGAGGGACGAGCAGTACTTC. Encoded protein: CAWSVTSGRDEQYF.

This chain links TRBV6-5 with TRBJ1-2; perhaps TRBD1 as D (5 bases). Between the trimmed V and J ends, which lost 6 bases and 2 bases, there was a span of 13 bases. Germline assignment: CDR1 MNHEY and CDR2 SVGAGI. There are 14 residues in the CDR3. For the CDR3, the DNA is TGTGCCAGCAGGGGCCCGGGGGAGAACTATGGCTACACCTTC. Translated, it gives CASRGPGENYGYTF.

This clone came up once. CDR3 DNA sequence: TGTGCCAGCAGCCAATCGTCGGCGGGAGTAAAGCAGTACTTC. Translating gives CASSQSSAGVKQYF. The chain combines TRBV3-1 (or the pseudogene TRBV3-2) with TRBJ2-7; 7 bases are shared with TRBD2. CDR1 and CDR2 (germline): LGHDT, YNNKEL (reference sequence). The CDR3 extends over 14 amino acids. The ends lost 2 bases at V and 8 bases at J; junction bases unmatched: 9.

This clone was detected a few times. The V call is TRBV29-1, the J call TRBJ2-1; no reliable D call. Germline V gene data show CDR1 as SQVTM and CDR2 as ANQGSEA. V was trimmed by 2 bases and J by 5 bases, leaving 10 bases between them. This CDR3 contains 13 residues. CDR3 DNA sequence: TGCAGCGTTGAACGGCTACAGAACAATGAGCAGTTCTTC. Protein: CSVERLQNNEQFF.

The chain combines TRBV5-6 with TRBJ2-6, with D maybe TRBD1 (6 bases). Germline CDR1 and CDR2: SGHDT and YYEEEE. The germline V and J ends were trimmed by 6 bases and 0 bases, with 19 bases remaining between them. The CDR3 is 18 residues long. This CDR3 reads CASIYRANLFSGANVLTF. Written as DNA, the CDR3 is TGTGCCAGCATATACAGGGCAAACTTATTCTCTGGGGCCAACGTCCTGACTTTC.

As for this clone: This sample also contains other DNA sequences that code for the same CDR3. The gene calls are TRBV9 and TRBJ2-7; D might be TRBD1 (7 bases). V shed 0 bases and J shed 4 bases, with 11 bases lying between them. The CDR3 is 14 residues long. CDR1 is SGDLS and CDR2 is YYNGEE in the germline V gene. The CDR3 region is CASSVGQGGYEQYF. The CDR3 DNA sequence: TGTGCCAGCAGCGTAGGCCAGGGGGGTTACGAGCAGTACTTC.

The rearrangement uses TRBV15 and TRBJ2-5; 7 nucleotides match TRBD2. Losses at the gene ends were 8 bases for V and 2 bases for J; bases not matched to a gene: 2. The CDR3 extends over 12 amino acids. Germline V gives CDR1 LNHNV, CDR2 YYDKDF (reference sequence). The CDR3 spells CATRAGQETQYF. CDR3 DNA: TGTGCCACCCGAGCGGGACAAGAGACCCAGTACTTC.

The CDR3 bases are TGTGCCAGCTCACCAACTGAAGGACAGGGCGGAACTGAAGCTTTCTTT. This encodes CASSPTEGQGGTEAFF. The chain is built from TRBV18 and TRBJ1-1, with 8 bases aligning to TRBD1. Germline trimming cut 2 bases from V and 5 bases from J; bases unmatched to any gene: 10. Germline V gene sequence: CDR1 KGHSH, CDR2 LQKENI. The CDR3 consists of 16 residues.

V is TRBV5-1 and J is TRBJ2-3; D unclear. Deletions cut 1 base from V and 5 bases from J, with 14 bases between. Per germline, CDR1 SGHRS and CDR2 YFSETQ. The CDR3 consists of 15 residues. The CDR3 protein is CASSLTPTDGDTQYF. The CDR3, as DNA: TGCGCCAGCAGCTTGACTCCGACTGATGGAGATACGCAGTATTTT.

In regard to this clone: One end of the junction does not line up with germline, which may come from a read error. The gene calls are TRBV6-5 and TRBJ2-7, with 14 bases aligning to TRBD2. This CDR3 is 13 amino acids long. CDR1 is MNHEY and CDR2 is SVGAGI in the germline V gene. CDR3 DNA sequence: TGTGCCAGCAGTTCGGGACTAGCGGGGGAGCCGTACTTC. Translating gives CASSSGLAGEPYF.

Turning to this clone: Other DNA sequences in this specimen translate into the identical CDR3. The chain combines TRBV6-5 with TRBJ1-2; D gene unclear. V was shortened by 6 bases and J by 3 bases, with 8 bases between the two germline ends. CDR3 size: 12 residues. Germline V CDR1 and CDR2: MNHEY, SVGAGI. CDR3 region: CASSDTYYGYTF. CDR3 sequence (DNA): TGTGCCAGCAGCGACACCTACTATGGCTACACCTTC.

The chain combines TRBV12-3 or TRBV12-4 with TRBJ2-7, with 7 nucleotides matching TRBD2. This CDR3 region has 13 residues. Losses at the gene ends were 7 bases for V and 8 bases for J; bases not matched to a gene: 11. CDR3 DNA sequence: TGTGCCAGCACCTTGGGCGGGAGTAGGAAGCAGTACTTC. This codes for CASTLGGSRKQYF.

The V and J genes are TRBV5-1 and TRBJ2-5; D gene uncertain. Trimming removed 0 bases from V and 3 bases from J, with 6 bases in between. In germline, CDR1 is SGHRS, CDR2 YFSETQ. The CDR3 loop spans 13 amino acids. This CDR3 reads CASSLDREETQYF. CDR3 DNA sequence: TGCGCCAGCAGCTTGGATCGGGAAGAGACCCAGTACTTC.

The V and J genes are TRBV29-1 and TRBJ2-7; 12 nucleotides align to TRBD2. Germline V lookup: CDR1 SQVTM, CDR2 ANQGSEA. V lost 6 bases, J lost 1 base, and 7 bases stayed unmatched. This CDR3 region has 15 residues. The CDR3 coding sequence is TGCAGCGTCGGGAGGACTAGCGGGGCTTCCTACGAGCAGTACTTC. This sequence encodes CSVGRTSGASYEQYF.

The rearrangement uses TRBV28 and TRBJ2-7; the match to TRBD2 covers 10 bases. The trim removed 6 bases at V and 0 bases at J, leaving 8 bases unmatched. Germline V CDR1 and CDR2: MDHEN, SYDVKM. CDR3 size: 16 residues. CDR3 in DNA: TGTGCCAGCAGCCAAAATAGCGGGGGGAGCTCCTACGAGCAGTACTTC. This gives the protein CASSQNSGGSSYEQYF.

The chain combines TRBV14 with TRBJ1-2, with TRBD1 identical over 7 bases. This CDR3 has 13 residues. Germline assignment: CDR1 SGHDN and CDR2 FVKESK. After removal of 5 bases from V and 4 bases from J, the junction contained 4 bases not matched to a gene. CDR3: CASSEGQAYGYTF. The CDR3, as DNA: TGTGCCAGCAGCGAAGGACAGGCCTATGGCTACACCTTC. Looking up the rest from reference TRBV14 and TRBJ1-2 gives the full variable domain: EAGVTQFPSHSVIEKGQTVTLRCDPISGHDNLYWYRRVMGKEIKFLLHFVKESKQDESGMPNNRFLAERTGGTYSTLKVQPAELEDSGVYFCASSEGQAYGYTFGSGTRLTVV.

The chain is built from TRBV6-5 and TRBJ2-3; 10 positions match TRBD1. The germline V gene has CDR1 MNHEY and CDR2 SVGAGI. This CDR3 spans 15 amino acids. Trimming removed 2 bases from V and 3 bases from J; junction bases left unmatched: 2. The CDR3 DNA reads as TGTGCCAGCAGTTACCCGGGACAGGGGACAGATACGCAGTATTTT. Its translation: CASSYPGQGTDTQYF.

The J gene is TRBJ2-7, the V gene TRBV11-2; D remains ambiguous. CDR1 and CDR2 (germline): SGHAT, FQNNGV. This CDR3 has 16 amino acids. Trimming removed 0 bases at V and 3 bases at J, with 15 bases between. The chain's CDR3 is CASSLDRSNSLYEQYF. CDR3 nucleotides: TGTGCCAGCAGCTTAGATCGGTCTAATAGCCTCTACGAGCAGTACTTC.

V usage is TRBV6-5 and J usage is TRBJ2-5; a possible D gene is TRBD2 (6 bases). Trimming pared 4 bases from V and 2 bases from J, leaving 8 bases between. Germline V gives CDR1 MNHEY, CDR2 SVGAGI. This CDR3 is 13 amino acids long. CDR3: CASSFGGQETQYF. As DNA, the CDR3 is TGTGCCAGCAGTTTCGGGGGACAAGAGACCCAGTACTTC.

The rearrangement uses TRBV12-3 or TRBV12-4 and TRBJ2-7, with 7 positions matching TRBD1. This CDR3 contains 13 residues. The J segment lost 7 bases and the V segment lost 5 bases, leaving 8 bases of the junction unmatched. The CDR3 sequence: CASSPWGQIEQYF. Written as DNA, the CDR3 is TGTGCCAGCAGTCCGTGGGGACAGATAGAGCAGTACTTC.

This chain connects TRBV6-2 or TRBV6-3 to TRBJ1-6; 8 nucleotides align to TRBD1. This CDR3 contains 15 residues. Germline lookup yields CDR1 MNHEY and CDR2 SVGEGT. V shed 3 bases, J shed 9 bases, and the junction held 7 bases outside the gene matches. This CDR3 is CASSYSATGASPLHF. The CDR3 DNA reads as TGTGCCAGCAGTTATTCGGCGACAGGGGCTTCACCCCTCCACTTT.

The J gene is TRBJ1-2, the V gene TRBV6-1; D not certain. The CDR3 is 14 residues long. The germline gives CDR1 MNHNS, CDR2 SASEGT. V lost 2 bases to trimming and J lost 8 bases, with 15 bases between them. CDR3 residues: CASSEPGYSSGYTF. The CDR3 coding sequence is TGTGCCAGCAGTGAACCGGGTTATTCCTCCGGCTACACCTTC.

The rearrangement links TRBV5-6 to TRBJ1-1, with D perhaps TRBD1 (6 bases). This CDR3 has 13 amino acids. The ends were cut back, 2 bases at V and 4 bases at J, with 9 bases in the middle. The germline gives CDR1 SGHDT, CDR2 YYEEEE. The CDR3 loop is CASSFGRGTEAFF. CDR3 coding DNA: TGTGCCAGCAGCTTTGGCAGGGGCACTGAAGCTTTCTTT.

The CDR3 loop is CASSVGVNLNTEAFF. DNA for the CDR3: TGTGCCAGCAGCGTAGGAGTGAACTTGAACACTGAAGCTTTCTTT. This chain connects TRBV9 to TRBJ1-1; D call uncertain. This CDR3 has 15 amino acids. Between the trimmed V and J ends, which lost 0 bases and 0 bases, there was a span of 9 bases. CDR1 and CDR2 (germline): SGDLS, YYNGEE.

This chain joins TRBV18 and TRBJ1-1, with D possibly matching TRBD1 (5 bases). V was shortened by 3 bases and J by 4 bases, with 9 bases between the two germline ends. The CDR3 length is 13 residues. Germline V gives CDR1 KGHSH, CDR2 LQKENI. The CDR3 is CASSPGEGTEAFF. The CDR3 DNA sequence: TGTGCCAGCTCACCGGGGGAGGGCACTGAAGCTTTCTTT.

The V gene is TRBV12-3 or TRBV12-4, the J gene TRBJ2-1; 8 bases agree with TRBD2. The length of the CDR3 is 13 residues. V trimming: 6 bases; J trimming: 9 bases; junction bases outside the gene matches: 7. Here the CDR3 reads CASRRTSPGEQFF. CDR3 nucleotides: TGTGCCAGCAGACGGACTAGCCCAGGTGAGCAGTTCTTC.

This chain uses TRBV19 with TRBJ1-4, with D perhaps TRBD1 (5 bases). Germline V gives CDR1 LNHDA, CDR2 SQIVND (reference sequence). There are 15 residues in the CDR3. With 0 bases removed from V and 8 bases from J, the gap between germline ends came to 13 bases. The CDR3 loop is CASSIDAGLREKLFF. In DNA, the CDR3 is TGTGCCAGTAGTATAGATGCAGGGTTGCGAGAAAAACTGTTTTTT.